This section outlines one T cell receptor beta chain sequence together with its context. The antigen is not known. Germline-derived CDR1 and CDR2 are SGHRS and YFSETQ. CDR3 size: 12 residues. V lost 4 bases and J 4 bases, leaving 9 bases between the germline ends. The record originates from a study of T-cell memory formation after mild COVID-19. Across the whole study: The TCR clusters were mostly specific to one donor.

Study results and limitations: Clones which contracted sat mainly in CM and EM if CD4+, and in EMRA if CD8+. Balance between CD4 and CD8 was seen in clones contracting day 15 to 85, and a CD4+ lean was seen in later expanders.

Each CDR3 protein is one row after TCRdb ran MiXCR on the 5' RACE reads. The table has around 130,000 distinct CDR3 sequences, approximately 15% seen once. The gene calls are TRBV5-1 and TRBJ2-7, with D perhaps matching TRBD1 (6 bases). This clonotype was obtained from an adult woman who had mild COVID-19 (a few samples of this study predate the infection). Cell type and time point are not known. Sequenced input: PBMCs or a T cell subset sorted from them (not recorded which). The CDR3, as DNA: TGCGCCAGCAGCGGCGACAGGTACGAGCAGTACTTC. Its protein is CASSGDRYEQYF.